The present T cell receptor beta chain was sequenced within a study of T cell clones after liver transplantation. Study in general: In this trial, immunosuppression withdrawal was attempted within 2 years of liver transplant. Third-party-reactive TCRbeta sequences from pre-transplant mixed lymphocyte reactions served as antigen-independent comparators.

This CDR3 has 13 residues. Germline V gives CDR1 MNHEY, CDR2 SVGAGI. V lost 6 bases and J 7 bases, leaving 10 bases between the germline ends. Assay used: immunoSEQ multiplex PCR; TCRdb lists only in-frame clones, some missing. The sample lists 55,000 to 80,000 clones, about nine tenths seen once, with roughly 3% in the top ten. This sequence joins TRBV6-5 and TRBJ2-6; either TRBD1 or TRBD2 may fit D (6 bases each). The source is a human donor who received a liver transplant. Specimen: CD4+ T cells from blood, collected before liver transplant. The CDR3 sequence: CASRTGGANVLTF. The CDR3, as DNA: TGTGCCAGCAGGACCGGGGGCGCCAACGTCCTGACTTTC.